This entry lists 5 T cell receptor beta chains sequenced from one sample in a study of T cells after posttransplantation cyclophosphamide. Cyclophosphamide on days +3 and +4 followed busulfan-fludarabine conditioning and a marrow graft. TCRdb keeps only in-frame clones here, not all; method: immunoSEQ multiplex PCR. The repertoire holds 17,000 or so clones, around nine tenths seen once, with approximately 0.54% in the top ten. The sample in question was CD4+ T cells sorted from blood, obtained after allogeneic stem cell transplant with posttransplant cyclophosphamide. The origin of the receptors is a male patient in his sixties or seventies who received an allogeneic stem cell transplant from a related donor and was CMV-positive. Part of the T cell pool may stem from the graft donor.

The rearrangement uses TRBV4-1 and TRBJ1-3; D is undetermined. Germline values: CDR1 MGHRA, CDR2 YSYEKL. V was pared by 1 base and J by 4 bases, with 17 bases between. The CDR3 contains 17 residues. In DNA form, the CDR3 reads TGCGCCAGCAGCCAAGGACCGGCCCGGGAGCCCGGAAACACCATATATTTT. Its protein is CASSQGPAREPGNTIYF.

This clone showed up just once. This chain uses TRBV7-9 with TRBJ2-5; D is ambiguous. V lost 4 bases to trimming and J lost 5 bases, with 5 bases between them. There are 11 residues in the CDR3. Germline V CDR1 and CDR2: SEHNR, FQNEAQ (reference sequence). The CDR3: CASSSLETQYF. In DNA form, the CDR3 reads TGTGCCAGCAGCTCCCTGGAGACCCAGTACTTC.

In its sample, this clone was seen once. Other DNA sequences from this sample encode an identical CDR3 as well. The chain joins TRBV29-1 to TRBJ1-2; 7 positions agree with TRBD1. The CDR3 runs to 13 residues. The junction had 9 bases not matched to a gene; V was cut back by 7 bases and J by 4 bases. Germline assignment: CDR1 SQVTM and CDR2 ANQGSEA. In DNA form, the CDR3 reads TGCAGCGCCTGGACAGGAGGGGGCTATGGCTACACCTTC. Residues: CSAWTGGGYGYTF.

The chain has TRBV19 and TRBJ1-2; TRBD1 matches at 8 bases. The CDR3 is 18 amino acids. Germline CDR1 LNHDA, CDR2 SQIVND (reference sequence). With 0 bases clipped from V and 5 bases from J, the junction kept 14 bases outside the gene matches. The CDR3 bases are TGTGCCAGTAGTATAGACGACAGGGGCCCGTCCACCTCTTATGGCTACACCTTC. This gives the protein CASSIDDRGPSTSYGYTF.

V and J are TRBV28 and TRBJ2-2, with 12 bases that match TRBD2. The CDR3 runs to 15 residues. Unmatched junction bases numbered 4, after V lost 5 bases and J lost 6 bases. Germline V gene sequence: CDR1 MDHEN, CDR2 SYDVKM. CDR3: CASSHSSGGAGELFF. For the CDR3, the DNA is TGTGCCAGCAGTCACTCTAGCGGGGGGGCCGGGGAGCTGTTTTTT.